A single sample is the source of the 32 T cell receptor beta chains below, sequenced in a study of beta chain features in type 1 diabetes. Notes on the study in general: TCRB CDR3s were moderately but significantly shorter in Type 1 diabetes patients in all four CD4+ subsets.

The investigators reverse transcribed all of the isolated RNA, so they sequenced expressed TCRB transcripts. Sequencing was performed with immunoSEQ multiplex PCR; in TCRdb, only in-frame clones are kept and a portion is missing. Here the sample spans roughly 340,000 clones, 10% to 15% being singletons. Their specific antigens are unknown. Source material: naive CD4+ T cells from blood. These receptors all come from a woman aged 18 to 35 with type 1 diabetes.

The chain carries TRBV5-1 and TRBJ2-1; 8 positions match TRBD2. CDR1 is SGHRS and CDR2 is YFSETQ in the germline V gene. J gave up 6 bases and V 2 bases, and 1 base lay outside the gene matches. The length of the CDR3 is 13 residues. The CDR3 region is CASSFAGGNEQFF. In DNA form, the CDR3 reads TGCGCCAGCAGCTTCGCGGGAGGCAATGAGCAGTTCTTC.

This clone has more than one count but fewer than ten. The chain links TRBV4-3 to TRBJ2-3, with 7 positions matching TRBD1. The germline V gene encodes CDR1 LGHNA and CDR2 YSLEER. Losses at the gene ends were 5 bases for V and 5 bases for J; bases not matched to a gene: 7. The CDR3 extends over 14 amino acids. The CDR3 region is CASSSEGAVDTQYF. The CDR3 DNA sequence: TGCGCCAGCAGCTCAGAGGGGGCCGTAGATACGCAGTATTTT.

The sample holds a few counts of this clone. V and J are TRBV18 and TRBJ2-1; D might be TRBD2 (5 bases). V was pared by 0 bases and J by 9 bases, with 6 bases between. Germline lookup yields CDR1 KGHSH and CDR2 LQKENI. The CDR3 has 12 amino acids. The CDR3 reads CASSPPEGEQFF. CDR3 nucleotide sequence: TGTGCCAGCTCACCACCAGAGGGTGAGCAGTTCTTC.

This clone appeared a few times. The CDR3 reads CASSLQRPRTGELFF. CDR3 DNA: TGTGCCAGCAGCCTACAGCGGCCAAGGACCGGGGAGCTGTTTTTT. The V and J genes are TRBV7-9 and TRBJ2-2, with a weak D call TRBD2 (5 bases). V lost 5 bases and J lost 5, with 15 bases in between. This CDR3 is 15 amino acids long. Per germline, CDR1 SEHNR and CDR2 FQNEAQ (reference sequence).

Here the CDR3 reads CASSTFGVGAGELFF. CDR3 coding DNA: TGTGCCAGCAGCACCTTTGGTGTCGGGGCCGGGGAGCTGTTTTTT. This rearrangement joins TRBV9 to TRBJ2-2; weak D call: TRBD2 (5 bases). Germline loops: CDR1 SGDLS, CDR2 YYNGEE. Trimming removed 4 bases at V and 6 bases at J, with 16 bases between. The CDR3 spans 15 residues.

This clone was picked up a small number of times. V and J are TRBV10-3 and TRBJ2-6; 11 bases agree with TRBD2. Germline CDR1 ENHRY, CDR2 SYGVKD. Losses at the gene ends were 3 bases for V and 1 base for J; bases not matched to a gene: 5. The CDR3 loop spans 18 amino acids. CDR3: CAISDVLAGASGANVLTF. CDR3 nucleotides: TGTGCCATCAGTGACGTACTAGCGGGGGCGTCTGGGGCCAACGTCCTGACTTTC.

This clone appeared a few times. This CDR3 is also generated by other DNA sequences in the sample. This chain uses TRBV30 with TRBJ1-4; a possible D gene is TRBD1 (6 bases). In germline, CDR1 is GTSNPN, CDR2 SVGIG (reference sequence). The V end was cut by 3 bases, the J end by 2 bases, with 7 bases between. The CDR3 is made up of 13 amino acids. CDR3 sequence (DNA): TGTGCCTGGAGCGGACAGACTAATGAAAAACTGTTTTTT. Translated: CAWSGQTNEKLFF.

This clone was observed a handful of times. This chain links TRBV5-1 with TRBJ1-1, with D uncertain. The CDR3 contains 14 residues. Trimming took 0 bases from V and 0 from J, leaving 6 bases between them. Germline V gene sequence: CDR1 SGHRS, CDR2 YFSETQ. CDR3 residues: CASSLERLNTEAFF. CDR3 sequence (DNA): TGCGCCAGCAGCTTGGAGCGGCTGAACACTGAAGCTTTCTTT.

The chain carries TRBV19 and TRBJ1-3; D is perhaps TRBD1 (5 bases). The V gene lost 8 bases and the J gene lost 0 bases, with 14 bases spanning the gap. The CDR3 is made up of 15 amino acids. CDR1 is LNHDA and CDR2 is SQIVND in the germline V gene (reference sequence). In DNA, the CDR3 is TGTGCCAGTTTGCGGGGCACAAGCTCTGGAAACACCATATATTTT. Its protein is CASLRGTSSGNTIYF.

V is TRBV6-5 and J is TRBJ2-7, with a possible D match to TRBD2 (5 bases). The CDR3 loop spans 15 amino acids. Germline V lookup: CDR1 MNHEY, CDR2 SVGAGI. Trimming shortened V by 0 bases and J by 3 bases, and 12 bases separated the two germline ends. The CDR3 protein is CASSYSGEAGYEQYF. CDR3 in DNA: TGTGCCAGCAGTTACTCCGGCGAGGCGGGCTACGAGCAGTACTTC.

This clone was seen more than once but under ten times. The CDR3 coding sequence is TGTGCCAGCAGTTCAAGGACAGGGCTTAGGTCCTACGAGCAGTACTTC. Its translation is CASSSRTGLRSYEQYF. The J gene is TRBJ2-7, the V gene TRBV27; TRBD1 aligns across 8 bases. There are 16 residues in the CDR3. Trimming took 4 bases from V and 1 from J; bases not matched to a gene: 9. CDR1 is MNHEY, CDR2 SMNVEV, per germline (reference sequence).

To note about this clone: At one end the junction does not follow the germline gene, possibly because of a read error. The chain combines TRBV7-7 with TRBJ2-5; weak D call: TRBD1 (6 bases). Germline values: CDR1 SSHAT, CDR2 FNYEAQ (reference sequence). This CDR3 has 14 amino acids. In DNA, the CDR3 is TGTGCTAGCAGCGTAGACACAGGGTGGCAGACCCAGTACTTC. Encoded protein: CASSVDTGWQTQYF.

The genes are TRBV7-9 and TRBJ2-1; D gene uncertain. Germline V gene data show CDR1 as SEHNR and CDR2 as FQNEAQ (reference sequence). This CDR3 spans 13 amino acids. Trimming shortened V by 2 bases and J by 7 bases, and 9 bases separated the two germline ends. CDR3 sequence (DNA): TGTGCCAGCAGCTTAAGAGGTGGAAATGAGCAGTTCTTC. Encoded protein: CASSLRGGNEQFF.

Only a few counts were recorded for this clone. J is TRBJ2-1 and V is TRBV4-1; 10 positions match TRBD2. Germline CDR1 is MGHRA and CDR2 is YSYEKL. V was clipped by 3 bases and J by 8 bases; unmatched bases: 7. This CDR3 comprises 15 residues. This CDR3 is CASSHRLAGAHEQFF. Written as DNA, the CDR3 is TGCGCCAGCAGCCACCGGCTAGCGGGGGCCCATGAGCAGTTCTTC.

J is TRBJ2-1 and V is TRBV7-3; D ambiguous. Germline-derived CDR1 and CDR2 are SGHTA and FQGTGA. The CDR3 runs to 14 residues. Trimming stripped 6 bases from V and 1 base from J, with 10 bases between. The CDR3: CASSRDRSYNEQFF. CDR3 in DNA: TGTGCCAGCAGTCGTGATCGGTCCTACAATGAGCAGTTCTTC.

This clone was seen a few times. No conserved phenylalanine or tryptophan is present at the end of the CDR3, so a read error is the likely explanation. The DNA is left out, because the CDR3 cannot be placed on it with certainty; the CDR3 is given as TCRdb lists it. The rearrangement links TRBV2 to TRBJ2-7; TRBD1, the D gene given by the table, was not confirmed from the DNA. The germline V gene has CDR1 SNHLY and CDR2 FYNNEI. With termini counted, the CDR3 has 13 amino acids. The CDR3 reads CASSELVVGTGVY.

This clone occurred a few times. This chain uses TRBV7-9 with TRBJ2-7; 11 bases agree with TRBD1. This CDR3 has 14 amino acids. V trimming: 4 bases; J trimming: 6 bases; junction bases outside the gene matches: 5. Germline V gene data show CDR1 as SEHNR and CDR2 as FQNEAQ (reference sequence). The CDR3 loop is CASSWTGGTSEQYF. In DNA, the CDR3 is TGTGCCAGCAGCTGGACAGGGGGCACTTCCGAGCAGTACTTC.

There are a few counts of this clone. The chain has TRBV5-4 and TRBJ2-1, with 9 bases fitting TRBD1. J lost 6 bases, V lost 4 bases, and 14 bases had no gene match. Germline CDR1 and CDR2: SGHNT and YYREEE (reference sequence). The CDR3 covers 17 residues. The CDR3 DNA sequence: TGTGCCAGCAGCCCGGGCTCCGGGACAGGGATTGGCAATGAGCAGTTCTTC. This gives the protein CASSPGSGTGIGNEQFF. Full variable domain (remainder filled in from reference TRBV5-4 and TRBJ2-1): ETGVTQSPTHLIKTRGQQVTLRCSSQSGHNTVSWYQQALGQGPQFIFQYYREEENGRGNFPPRFSGLQFPNYSSELNVNALELDDSALYLCASSPGSGTGIGNEQFFGPGTRLTVL.

The chain joins TRBV15 to TRBJ2-2; 8 nucleotides match TRBD2. V shed 8 bases and J 6 bases; nucleotides not matched to a gene: 11. The length of the CDR3 is 15 residues. Germline V lookup: CDR1 LNHNV, CDR2 YYDKDF (reference sequence). DNA for the CDR3: TGTGCCACCGGGAGGGCGGGGGGCTCGGCCGGGGAGCTGTTTTTT. This codes for CATGRAGGSAGELFF.

This clone was recorded a few times. This sequence joins TRBV9 and TRBJ2-7, with 9 bases aligning to TRBD2. V lost 3 bases to trimming and J lost 1 base; unmatched junction nucleotides: 5. The CDR3 covers 15 residues. The germline V gene encodes CDR1 SGDLS and CDR2 YYNGEE. The CDR3 spells CASSAGLAQSYEQYF. The CDR3 DNA reads as TGTGCCAGCAGCGCAGGACTAGCGCAATCCTACGAGCAGTACTTC.

For the CDR3, the DNA is TGTGCCAGCAGCCCGCGGGCCACTGAAGCTTTCTTT. Translation gives CASSPRATEAFF. The chain uses TRBV16 and TRBJ1-1; D gene uncertain. The CDR3 is 12 amino acids. Germline values: CDR1 KGHSY, CDR2 FQNENV. V was pared by 4 bases and J by 4 bases, with 7 bases between.

The chain joins TRBV28 to TRBJ2-7, with D maybe TRBD2 (5 bases). Trimming took 7 bases from V and 7 from J, leaving 17 bases between them. The CDR3 length is 13 residues. The germline CDR1 and CDR2 sequences are MDHEN and SYDVKM. The CDR3 DNA reads as TGTGCCAGCAATGAGGGCACTACGGATGAGCAGTACTTC. Translation gives CASNEGTTDEQYF.

This clone was counted only a few times. The chain uses TRBV6-6 and TRBJ2-1; D is perhaps TRBD1 (7 bases). Trimming removed 11 bases from V and 5 bases from J, with 16 bases in between. Germline CDR1 and CDR2: MNHNY and SVGAGI (reference sequence). The CDR3 has 13 amino acids. The CDR3 spells CASLARGDNEQFF. The DNA for the CDR3 is TGTGCCTCCCTGGCCAGGGGGGACAATGAGCAGTTCTTC.

Written as DNA, the CDR3 is TGTGCCAGCAGCAGAAGGGGAGGACTAGACAAGTTGAGGCCACATGAGCAGTTCTTC. It specifies CASSRRGGLDKLRPHEQFF. The chain is built from TRBV7-9 and TRBJ2-1, with 7 bases fitting TRBD2. CDR3 length equals 19 residues. CDR1 SEHNR and CDR2 FQNEAQ come from the germline V gene (reference sequence). After removal of 5 bases from V and 8 bases from J, the junction contained 24 bases not matched to a gene.

The gene calls are TRBV7-2 and TRBJ1-5, with D perhaps TRBD1 (6 bases). CDR1 and CDR2 (germline): SGHTA, FQGNSA. The CDR3 extends over 15 amino acids. V lost 0 bases to trimming and J lost 7 bases, with 13 bases between them. CDR3 protein: CASSLATGIVQPQHF. The CDR3 DNA follows: TGTGCCAGCAGCTTAGCTACAGGGATAGTACAGCCCCAGCATTTT. The variable domain in full, with the rest retrieved from reference TRBV7-2 and TRBJ1-5, is GAGVSQSPSNKVTEKGKDVELRCDPISGHTALYWYRQSLGQGLEFLIYFQGNSAPDKSGLPSDRFSAERTGGSVSTLTIQRTQQEDSAVYLCASSLATGIVQPQHFGDGTRLSIL.

This clone has only a few counts. Other DNA sequences in the sample encode the same CDR3. V is TRBV7-9 and J is TRBJ2-1; D may be TRBD2 (7 bases). The length of the CDR3 is 15 residues. V shed 2 bases and J shed 0 bases, with 8 bases lying between them. Germline-derived CDR1 and CDR2 are SEHNR and FQNEAQ (reference sequence). CDR3: CASSLRGGSYNEQFF. The CDR3 coding sequence is TGTGCCAGCAGCTTAAGGGGGGGCTCCTACAATGAGCAGTTCTTC.

This chain links TRBV7-2 with TRBJ1-4; no clear D gene. This CDR3 spans 15 amino acids. Germline CDR1 is SGHTA and CDR2 is FQGNSA. Between the trimmed V and J ends, which lost 1 base and 3 bases, there was a span of 9 bases. In nucleotides, the CDR3 is TGTGCCAGCAGCTTAGGCAAGAGGGCTAATGAAAAACTGTTTTTT. It codes for CASSLGKRANEKLFF. The full variable domain, in which reference TRBV7-2 and TRBJ1-4 provide the parts outside the CDR3, is GAGVSQSPSNKVTEKGKDVELRCDPISGHTALYWYRQSLGQGLEFLIYFQGNSAPDKSGLPSDRFSAERTGGSVSTLTIQRTQQEDSAVYLCASSLGKRANEKLFFGSGTQLSVL.

V usage is TRBV5-1 and J usage is TRBJ1-1; D gene unclear. The CDR3 sequence is 13 residues long. V lost 4 bases and J lost 4, with 11 bases in between. Germline lookup yields CDR1 SGHRS and CDR2 YFSETQ. In nucleotides, the CDR3 is TGCGCCAGCAGCCGATGGAGGAGCACTGAAGCTTTCTTT. This translates into CASSRWRSTEAFF.

This clone came up a few times. V usage is TRBV4-1 and J usage is TRBJ1-2, with TRBD1 identical over 11 bases. The J segment lost 5 bases and the V segment lost 0 bases, leaving 11 bases of the junction unmatched. There are 18 residues in the CDR3. Germline V gene lookup returns CDR1 MGHRA and CDR2 YSYEKL. The CDR3 DNA reads as TGCGCCAGCAGCCAAGAACCCCGGGACAGGGGGTTGGCGTATGGCTACACCTTC. Protein product: CASSQEPRDRGLAYGYTF.

Only a few counts were recorded for this clone. The chain recombines TRBV6-5 with TRBJ2-5, with D maybe TRBD2 (7 bases). CDR1 MNHEY and CDR2 SVGAGI come from the germline V gene. The CDR3 covers 14 residues. V shed 2 bases and J shed 4 bases, with 11 bases lying between them. In DNA form, the CDR3 reads TGTGCCAGCAGTTACGGAGGGGGGGCAGAGACCCAGTACTTC. This translates into CASSYGGGAETQYF.

The V gene is TRBV6-4, the J gene TRBJ1-1, with 9 nucleotides matching TRBD1. This CDR3 region has 14 residues. Germline V gives CDR1 MRHNA, CDR2 SNTAGT. Trimming cost V 2 bases and J 13 bases; bases outside gene matches: 11. CDR3 amino acids: CASSDPRQGGMVFF. DNA for the CDR3: TGTGCCAGCAGTGACCCAAGACAGGGGGGTATGGTTTTCTTT.

The V call is TRBV11-2, the J call TRBJ1-2; possibly TRBD1 for D (6 bases). Looked up from germline, CDR1 is SGHAT and CDR2 is FQNNGV. V dropped 2 bases and J dropped 5 bases, with 15 bases sitting between them. The CDR3 loop spans 15 amino acids. The CDR3 is CASSLYPTGRYGYTF. CDR3 bases: TGTGCCAGCAGCTTATATCCGACAGGTCGATATGGCTACACCTTC. Looking up the rest from reference TRBV11-2 and TRBJ1-2 gives the full variable domain: EAGVAQSPRYKIIEKRQSVAFWCNPISGHATLYWYQQILGQGPKLLIQFQNNGVVDDSQLPKDRFSAERLKGVDSTLKIQPAKLEDSAVYLCASSLYPTGRYGYTFGSGTRLTVV.